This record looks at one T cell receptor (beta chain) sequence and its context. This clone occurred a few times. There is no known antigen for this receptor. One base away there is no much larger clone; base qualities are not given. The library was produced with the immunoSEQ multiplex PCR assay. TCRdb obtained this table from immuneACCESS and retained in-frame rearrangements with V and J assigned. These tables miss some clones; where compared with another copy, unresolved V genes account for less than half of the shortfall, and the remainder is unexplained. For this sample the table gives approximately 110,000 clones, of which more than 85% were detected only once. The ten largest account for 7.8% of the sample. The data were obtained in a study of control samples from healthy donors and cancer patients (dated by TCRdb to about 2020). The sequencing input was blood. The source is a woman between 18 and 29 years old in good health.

The DNA is as follows: TGTGCCAGCAGCTTCCCGGGACAGGGAGGAGAGACCCAGTACTTC. It encodes CASSFPGQGGETQYF. This chain is built from TRBV7-2 and TRBJ2-5, with 9 bases aligning to TRBD1. From the cysteine up to the phenylalanine, the CDR3 has a length of 15 residues. Only the CDR3 portion is preserved as DNA: 45 bases, with reading frame beginning at the first base. Trimming accounts for 3 bases at V and 4 bases at J, while the number of junction bases matched to no gene is 6. CDR1 is given as SGHTA and CDR2 as FQGNSA, both from the germline V gene.